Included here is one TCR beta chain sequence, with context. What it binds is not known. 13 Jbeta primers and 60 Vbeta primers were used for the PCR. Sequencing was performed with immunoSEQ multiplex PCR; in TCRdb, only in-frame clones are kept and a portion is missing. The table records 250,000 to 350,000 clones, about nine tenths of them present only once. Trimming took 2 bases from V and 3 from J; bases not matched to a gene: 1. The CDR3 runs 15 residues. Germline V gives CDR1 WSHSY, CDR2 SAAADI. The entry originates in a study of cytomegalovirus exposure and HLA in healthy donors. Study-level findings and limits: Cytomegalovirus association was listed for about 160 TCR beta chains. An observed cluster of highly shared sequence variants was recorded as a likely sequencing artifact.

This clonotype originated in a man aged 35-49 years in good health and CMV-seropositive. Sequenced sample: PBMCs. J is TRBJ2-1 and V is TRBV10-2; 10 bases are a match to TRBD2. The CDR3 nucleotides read TGCGCCAGCAGTGAGGGGACTAGCGACTACAATGAGCAGTTCTTC. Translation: CASSEGTSDYNEQFF.